Below, one TCR beta chain is given with its context. This sample was included in a study of blood T cell repertoires in COVID-19. Across the study: PBMCs, B-cell-depleted T cells, or T cells were the source of the cDNA or gDNA that made up the material.

Produced via immunoSEQ multiplex PCR; TCRdb's table is partial and in-frame only. The profile shows 250,000 to 300,000 clones, 70% to 90% of them singletons. The CDR3 loop spans 12 amino acids. The V end lost 8 bases, the J end lost 2 bases, and 8 bases lay between the germline ends. Germline V gene data show CDR1 as SGHAT and CDR2 as FQNNGV. Seattle cases were enrolled at active infection and followed longitudinally. The TCR sequence derives from a woman between 25 and 40 years old with COVID-19, enrolled during active disease. V and J are TRBV11-2 and TRBJ2-3; no clear D. Sample: peripheral blood. CDR3 nucleotides: TGTGCCAGCCGATGGCTCACAGATACGCAGTATTTT. Amino acid sequence: CASRWLTDTQYF.